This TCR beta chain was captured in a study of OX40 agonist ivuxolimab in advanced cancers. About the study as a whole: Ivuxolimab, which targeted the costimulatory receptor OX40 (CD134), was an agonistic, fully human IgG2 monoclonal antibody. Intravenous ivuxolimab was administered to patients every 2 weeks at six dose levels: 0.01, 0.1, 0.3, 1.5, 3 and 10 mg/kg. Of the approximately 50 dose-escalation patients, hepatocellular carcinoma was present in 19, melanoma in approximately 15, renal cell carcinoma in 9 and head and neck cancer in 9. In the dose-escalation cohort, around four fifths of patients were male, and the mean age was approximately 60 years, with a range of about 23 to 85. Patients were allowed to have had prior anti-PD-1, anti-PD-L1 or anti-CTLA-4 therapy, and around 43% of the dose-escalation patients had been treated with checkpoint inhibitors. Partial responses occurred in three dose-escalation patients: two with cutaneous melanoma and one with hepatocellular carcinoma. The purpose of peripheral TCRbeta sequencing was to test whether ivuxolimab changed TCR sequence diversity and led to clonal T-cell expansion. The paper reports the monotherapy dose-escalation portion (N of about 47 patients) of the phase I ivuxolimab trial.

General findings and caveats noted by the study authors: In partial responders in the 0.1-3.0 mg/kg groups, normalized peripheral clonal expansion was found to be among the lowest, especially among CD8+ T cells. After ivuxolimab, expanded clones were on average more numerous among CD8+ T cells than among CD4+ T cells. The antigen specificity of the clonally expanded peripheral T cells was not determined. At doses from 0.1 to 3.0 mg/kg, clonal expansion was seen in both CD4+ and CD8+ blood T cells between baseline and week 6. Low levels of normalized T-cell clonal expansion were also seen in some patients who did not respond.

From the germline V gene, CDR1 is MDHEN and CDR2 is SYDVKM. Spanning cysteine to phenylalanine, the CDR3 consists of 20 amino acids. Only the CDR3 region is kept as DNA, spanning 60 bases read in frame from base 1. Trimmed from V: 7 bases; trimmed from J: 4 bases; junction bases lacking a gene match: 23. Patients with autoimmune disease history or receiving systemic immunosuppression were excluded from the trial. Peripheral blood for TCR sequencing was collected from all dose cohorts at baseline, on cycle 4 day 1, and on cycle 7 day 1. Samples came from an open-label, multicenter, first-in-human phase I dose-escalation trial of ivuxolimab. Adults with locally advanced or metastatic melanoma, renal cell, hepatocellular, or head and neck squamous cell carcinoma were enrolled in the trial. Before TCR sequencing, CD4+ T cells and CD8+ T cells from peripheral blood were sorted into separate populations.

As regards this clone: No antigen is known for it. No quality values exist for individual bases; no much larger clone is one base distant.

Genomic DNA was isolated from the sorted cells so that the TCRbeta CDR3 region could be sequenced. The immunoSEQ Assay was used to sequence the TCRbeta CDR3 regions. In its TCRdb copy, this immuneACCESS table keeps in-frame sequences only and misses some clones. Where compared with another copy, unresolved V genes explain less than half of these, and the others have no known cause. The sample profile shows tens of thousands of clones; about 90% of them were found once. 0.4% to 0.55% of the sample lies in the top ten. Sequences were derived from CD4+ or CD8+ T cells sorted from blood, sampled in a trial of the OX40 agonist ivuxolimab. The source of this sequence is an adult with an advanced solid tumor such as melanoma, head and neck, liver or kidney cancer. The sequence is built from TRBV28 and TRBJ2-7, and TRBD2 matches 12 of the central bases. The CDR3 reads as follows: CASTSFFFGQLAGGSYEQYF. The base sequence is TGTGCCAGCACCTCTTTTTTTTTCGGACAACTAGCGGGAGGTTCATACGAGCAGTACTTC.